The subject of this entry is one T cell receptor (beta chain). In the original workflow: Estimated nucleated cell counts came from reference gene primer amplification. Profiling relied on immunoSEQ multiplex PCR, and the TCRdb table lists in-frame clones only, not all of them. V and J calls and clone size are copied from that table; D and trimming were computed from the DNA. The sample includes some 93,000 clones, 86% of them seen just once. This entry is derived from a study of blood T cell repertoires in COVID-19. Background on the study: Donors in the United States, Italy and Spain gave samples during acute or convalescent COVID-19. Nucleic acid was either cDNA or gDNA, and it came from T cells, B-cell-depleted T cells, or PBMCs.

The clonotype originates from a man aged 55 to 70 with acute or convalescent COVID-19. Sequenced material: peripheral blood.

The CDR3 sequence: CASSPGTGANTGELFF. The CDR3 coding sequence is TGTGCCAGTAGTCCCGGGACAGGGGCGAACACCGGGGAGCTGTTTTTT. The chain carries TRBV19 and TRBJ2-2; TRBD1 matches at 10 bases. This CDR3 has 16 amino acids. In germline, CDR1 is LNHDA, CDR2 SQIVND (reference sequence). Trimming took 5 bases from V and 0 from J; bases not matched to a gene: 3. Looking up the rest from reference TRBV19 and TRBJ2-2 gives the full variable domain: DGGITQSPKYLFRKEGQNVTLSCEQNLNHDAMYWYRQDPGQGLRLIYYSQIVNDFQKGDIAEGYSVSREKKESFPLTVTSAQKNPTAFYLCASSPGTGANTGELFFGEGSRLTVL.